This T cell receptor beta chain is drawn from a study of blood T cell repertoires in COVID-19 (dated by TCRdb to the early 2020s). Notes on the research overall: Collaborator samples came from the United States, Italy and Spain and covered acute and convalescent phases of COVID-19. The prospective study material was composed of cDNA or gDNA derived from T cells, B-cell-depleted T cells, or PBMCs. The dataset comprised deeply sampled blood TCRbeta repertoires from subjects exposed to, actively infected with, or recovered from COVID-19. A freely available public database, intended as a resource for researchers studying the immune response to SARS-CoV-2, is where the repertoires were released. Samples came from the ongoing ImmuneRACE study (first 160 participants) plus 1,254 subjects from 6 global collaborators. Sample metadata almost always included a de-identified subject ID, COVID-19 status, age in years and sex. Where available, HLA class I and class II types were taken from metadata supplied by the sample provider and were not determined by assay-based typing.

With respect to this clone: The target of this receptor is not known. There are no base qualities to consult, and no much larger clone falls within one base.

Participants in the prospective study were enrolled through a virtual design, were aged about 18 to 100 years, and lived in approximately 25 United States geographic areas. To assign participants to cohorts, the prospective study relied on clinical history that participants themselves reported in a screening survey and a study questionnaire. Recovered participants in ImmuneRACE Cohort 3 were defined as having two consecutive negative NP/OP PCR tests, clearance from a healthcare professional, or resolution of symptoms. Each participant in the prospective study had whole blood, serum and a nasopharyngeal or oropharyngeal swab collected by mobile phlebotomists. Prospective study participants could optionally give additional blood draws and questionnaires over an approximately two-month period. Blood samples from the prospective study were shipped frozen or at room temperature prior to DNA extraction.

Study-wide conclusions, independent of this receptor: Clinical and demographic metadata were provided uncurated, with the amount varying by source and participant.

CDR1 SNHLY and CDR2 FYNNEI are derived from the germline V gene. The CDR3, from cysteine to phenylalanine, totals 14 residues. Of all the DNA, just the CDR3 is kept, 42 bases in frame from base 1. V lost 8 bases and J lost 5 bases, and the count of bases not matched to a germline gene is 7. TCRbeta CDR3 regions were amplified from genomic DNA by means of the immunoSEQ Assay, a bias-controlled multiplex PCR. Processing in the source paper ran as follows. Nucleated cell counts per sample were estimated from amplification of reference gene primers within the assay. To quantify the absolute abundance of each unique TCRbeta CDR3 rearrangement, sequence reads were collapsed and filtered. For each sample, productive Simpson clonality was calculated as the square root of Simpson's diversity index across productive rearrangements. Held by TCRdb, this immuneACCESS table contains in-frame sequences only and omits some clones. Under half of the omission traces to an unresolved V gene where checked; the cause of the rest is unknown. From that table come the V and J calls and clone size; the DNA was used to work out D and trimming. The sample table lists 250,000 to 350,000 clones, roughly nine tenths of them with a count of one. The top ten constitute under 6.5% of the sample.

The receptor comes from a woman aged 30 to 39 who had recovered from COVID-19. In this chain, TRBV2 is recombined with TRBJ1-4; the junction holds 8 bases that match TRBD1. The specimen was PBMCs or T cells enriched from blood (not recorded which). The CDR3 amino acid sequence is: CASDPTGVNEKLFF. The DNA sequence reads TGTGCCAGCGATCCGACAGGGGTCAATGAAAAACTGTTTTTT.